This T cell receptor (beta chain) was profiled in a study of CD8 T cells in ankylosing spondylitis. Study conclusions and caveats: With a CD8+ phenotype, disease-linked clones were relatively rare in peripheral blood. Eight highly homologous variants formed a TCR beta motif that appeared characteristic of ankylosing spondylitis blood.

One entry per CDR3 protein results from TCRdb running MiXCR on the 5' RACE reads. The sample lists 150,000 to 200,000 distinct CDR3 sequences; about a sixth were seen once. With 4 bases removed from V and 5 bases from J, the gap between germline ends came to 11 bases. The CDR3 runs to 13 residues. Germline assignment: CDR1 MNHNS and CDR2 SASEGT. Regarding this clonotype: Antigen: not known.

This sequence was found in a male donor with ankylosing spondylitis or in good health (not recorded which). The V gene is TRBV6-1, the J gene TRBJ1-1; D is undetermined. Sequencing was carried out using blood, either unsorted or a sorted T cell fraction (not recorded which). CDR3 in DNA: TGTGCCAGCAGTGCTAGGACGAGGACTGAAGCTTTCTTT. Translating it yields CASSARTRTEAFF.